This is a list of T cell receptor beta chains from one sample in a study of cytomegalovirus exposure and HLA in healthy donors. Produced via immunoSEQ multiplex PCR; TCRdb's table is partial and in-frame only. This table holds roughly 71,000 clones. Sequenced sample: PBMCs. Receptor source: a woman aged 40-49 years in good health and CMV-seropositive. Both conserved end residues are part of each CDR3. A D gene is named only where the DNA matches it firmly.

d_call	cdr3_length	v_call	j_call	cdr3_aa	cdr3_nt
NA	11	TRBV20-1	TRBJ2-5	CSARLGETQYF	TGCAGTGCCCGACTAGGAGAGACCCAGTACTTC
TRBD1	14	TRBV30	TRBJ2-5	CAWSPDRAQETQYF	TGTGCCTGGAGTCCGGACAGGGCACAAGAGACCCAGTACTTC
NA	16	TRBV7-8	TRBJ2-5	CASSLAHRGAGETQYF	TGTGCCAGCAGCTTAGCTCACAGGGGCGCGGGGGAGACCCAGTACTTC
TRBD1	15	TRBV7-2	TRBJ2-7	CASSIPKTGGNEQYF	TGTGCCAGCAGCATTCCAAAGACAGGGGGCAACGAGCAGTACTTC
TRBD1	14	TRBV7-9	TRBJ2-1	CASSPWTGSNEQFF	TGTGCCAGCAGCCCCTGGACAGGGAGCAATGAGCAGTTCTTC
TRBD1	14	TRBV28	TRBJ1-1	CASSWGQGNTEAFF	TGTGCCAGCAGTTGGGGACAGGGTAACACTGAAGCTTTCTTT
NA	13	TRBV7-3	TRBJ1-1	CASSRGLNTEAFF	TGTGCCAGCAGCCGGGGGTTGAACACTGAAGCTTTCTTT
NA	16	TRBV7-9	TRBJ2-7	CASSFATGLSSYEQYF	TGTGCCAGCAGCTTCGCGACAGGACTTAGCTCCTACGAGCAGTACTTC
TRBD1	14	TRBV19	TRBJ2-5	CASSTQTGGETQYF	TGTGCCAGTAGTACCCAAACAGGGGGAGAGACCCAGTACTTC
TRBD2	18	TRBV5-1	TRBJ2-2	CASSRGLAGTLGAGELFF	TGCGCCAGCAGTCGAGGGCTAGCGGGGACCTTGGGGGCCGGGGAGCTGTTTTTT
TRBD1	15	TRBV5-1	TRBJ2-5	CASSLGTGGQETQYF	TGCGCCAGCAGCTTGGGGACAGGGGGCCAAGAGACCCAGTACTTC
NA	13	TRBV29-1	TRBJ1-1	CSVEERGRTEAFF	TGCAGCGTTGAAGAAAGGGGCCGCACTGAAGCTTTCTTT
NA	15	TRBV9	TRBJ2-7	CASSVGPGADYEQYF	TGTGCCAGCAGCGTGGGCCCCGGGGCGGACTACGAGCAGTACTTC
NA	15	TRBV9	TRBJ1-4	CAGSARTAANEKLFF	TGTGCCGGCAGCGCGAGGACTGCAGCTAATGAAAAACTGTTTTTT
TRBD1	14	TRBV6-5	TRBJ1-6	CASSYSGGSSPLHF	TGTGCCAGCAGTTACTCAGGGGGCAGCTCACCCCTCCACTTT
NA	19	TRBV27	TRBJ2-4	CASSPVRGKGPYAKNIQYF	TGTGCCAGCAGTCCTGTGAGGGGGAAGGGGCCTTACGCCAAAAACATTCAGTACTTC
NA	16	TRBV6-6	TRBJ2-1	CASSYLVWGGQNEQFF	TGTGCCAGCAGTTATCTTGTGTGGGGGGGCCAGAATGAGCAGTTCTTC
TRBD2	16	TRBV19	TRBJ2-1	CASSIAGESSYNEQFF	TGTGCCAGTAGTATTGCGGGGGAGTCCTCCTACAATGAGCAGTTCTTC
NA	12	TRBV5-6	TRBJ2-7	CASSLYGYEQYF	TGTGCCAGCAGCTTGTACGGGTACGAGCAGTACTTC
TRBD2	16	TRBV19	TRBJ2-5	CASSRTSGGLQETQYF	TGTGCCAGTTCTCGGACTAGCGGGGGACTACAAGAGACCCAGTACTTC
TRBD1	14	TRBV7-2	TRBJ2-1	CASSLSTGVNEQFF	TGTGCCAGCAGCTTATCGACAGGGGTCAATGAGCAGTTCTTC
NA	14	TRBV9	TRBJ2-2	CASGPGQNTGELFF	TGTGCCAGCGGACCGGGACAGAACACCGGGGAGCTGTTTTTT
TRBD1	13	TRBV30	TRBJ2-7	CAWSTTGNHEQYF	TGTGCCTGGAGTACGACAGGGAATCACGAGCAGTACTTC
NA	16	TRBV2	TRBJ1-5	CAITREAALGNQPQHF	TGTGCCATCACCCGGGAGGCAGCTCTAGGCAATCAGCCCCAGCATTTT
NA	15	TRBV6-5	TRBJ2-5	CASSVQGLKSLEQYF	TGTGCCAGCAGTGTACAGGGACTAAAATCCCTTGAGCAGTACTTC
TRBD1	16	TRBV7-9	TRBJ1-1	CASRDGDRVLDTEAFF	TGTGCCAGCAGAGACGGGGACAGGGTATTGGACACTGAAGCTTTCTTT
NA	16	TRBV6-1	TRBJ2-3	CASSEAQGRGTDTQYF	TGTGCCAGCAGTGAAGCTCAGGGCCGGGGCACAGATACGCAGTATTTT
TRBD2	15	TRBV5-4	TRBJ2-1	CASSLTAGSYNEQFF	TGTGCCAGCAGCTTGACAGCGGGATCCTACAATGAGCAGTTCTTC
TRBD2	16	TRBV5-4	TRBJ2-3	CASSLDSGSSTDTQYF	TGTGCCAGCAGCCTTGATAGCGGGAGCAGCACAGATACGCAGTATTTT
TRBD1	15	TRBV6-1	TRBJ1-4	CASSRQGATNEKLFF	TGTGCCAGCAGTCGACAGGGGGCAACTAATGAAAAACTGTTTTTT
TRBD1	13	TRBV7-9	TRBJ2-7	CASSAGQGSEQYF	TGTGCCAGCAGCGCCGGACAGGGTTCCGAGCAGTACTTC
NA	13	TRBV7-9	TRBJ1-2	CASSFGVSYGYTF	TGTGCCAGCAGCTTCGGGGTCAGCTATGGCTACACCTTC
NA	13	TRBV4-3	TRBJ1-3	CASSQLVGNTIYF	TGCGCCAGCAGCCAACTTGTGGGAAACACCATATATTTT
NA	13	TRBV27	TRBJ2-1	CASTFSSYNEQFF	TGTGCCAGCACTTTCAGCTCCTACAATGAGCAGTTCTTC
NA	14	TRBV6-1	TRBJ2-3	CASSLIGSPDTQYF	TGTGCCAGCAGCTTGATCGGGAGCCCAGATACGCAGTATTTT
NA	13	TRBV9	TRBJ2-7	CASSAGQTYEQYF	TGTGCCAGCAGCGCAGGACAGACCTACGAGCAGTACTTC
NA	13	TRBV27	TRBJ1-2	CASSLTQGSGYTF	TGTGCCAGCAGTTTAACACAGGGATCCGGCTACACCTTC
NA	12	TRBV6-1	TRBJ1-2	CASSGQSYGYTF	TGTGCCAGCAGCGGACAGAGCTATGGCTACACCTTC
NA	13	TRBV4-1	TRBJ1-1	CASSQDLGAEAFF	TGCGCCAGCAGCCAGGATTTAGGGGCTGAAGCTTTCTTT
TRBD1	14	TRBV7-9	TRBJ2-7	CASNLGTGVYEQYF	TGTGCCAGCAACCTCGGGACAGGCGTCTACGAGCAGTACTTC
NA	14	TRBV2	TRBJ1-4	CASSLGQQDEKLFF	TGTGCCAGCAGTCTTGGACAACAGGATGAAAAACTGTTTTTT
TRBD2	17	TRBV28	TRBJ2-2	CASSGLGDSSNTGELFF	TGTGCCAGCAGCGGACTAGGGGATTCGTCGAACACCGGGGAGCTGTTTTTT
NA	12	TRBV27	TRBJ1-1	CASAIWGGEAFF	TGTGCCAGCGCCATCTGGGGAGGTGAAGCTTTCTTT
NA	17	TRBV5-1	TRBJ2-7	CASSWGSPGQTIYEQYF	TGCGCCAGCAGCTGGGGAAGTCCTGGACAGACTATATACGAGCAGTACTTC
NA	13	TRBV28	TRBJ2-3	CASLFRTADTQYF	TGTGCCAGCCTATTCAGGACAGCAGATACGCAGTATTTT
NA	12	TRBV18	TRBJ2-7	CASSDAGYEQYF	TGTGCCAGCTCAGACGCCGGGTACGAGCAGTACTTC
TRBD1	16	TRBV27	TRBJ2-2	CASSLEGTGISGELFF	TGTGCCAGCAGCCTAGAAGGGACAGGGATTTCCGGGGAGCTGTTTTTT
TRBD2	14	TRBV6-1	TRBJ2-7	CASRDGTSDLEQYF	TGTGCCAGCAGGGACGGGACTAGCGACCTCGAGCAGTACTTC
TRBD1	17	TRBV5-4	TRBJ2-2	CASSSGDRGPNTGELFF	TGTGCCAGCAGCTCCGGGGACAGGGGCCCGAACACCGGGGAGCTGTTTTTT
NA	17	TRBV4-2	TRBJ1-2	CASSHRLAGEANYGYTF	TGTGCCAGCAGCCACAGATTAGCGGGAGAGGCTAACTATGGCTACACCTTC